The 29 T cell receptor beta chains below all came from one sample that was sequenced in a study of blood T cells in healthy people across ages. Alongside a J-beta primer mix, a sample-barcoded 5' primer served in a second PCR lasting roughly 6 to 11 cycles. TCRdb redid the calling of the 5' RACE reads with MiXCR, one entry per CDR3 protein. The data show around 750,000 distinct CDR3 sequences, with approximately 55% seen just once and 40% to 50% held by the top ten. Sequenced input: blood. The source is a man older than 75 in good health.

The rearrangement uses TRBV6-1 and TRBJ2-2; perhaps D is TRBD1 or TRBD2 (5 bases each). V gave up 6 bases and J gave up 15 bases, with 20 bases separating them. Germline CDR1 is MNHNS and CDR2 is SASEGT. This CDR3 region has 13 residues. The DNA of the CDR3 is TGTGCCAGCAGCCGTGGGGCCCACCGGGGAGTGTTTTTT. It specifies CASSRGAHRGVFF.

In this sample, this clonotype turned up many times. This sequence joins TRBV29-1 and TRBJ2-3; 7 bases are shared with TRBD2. The V gene's germline CDR1 is SQVTM and CDR2 ANQGSEA. This CDR3 is built from 14 residues. The V and J ends lost 1 base and 4 bases, in that order; junction bases with no gene match: 5. The DNA of the CDR3 is TGCAGCGTTGAAGGGGGGAGGGGAGCAGATACGCAGTATTTT. It codes for CSVEGGRGADTQYF.

The rearrangement uses TRBV3-1 and TRBJ2-1; D remains unclear. The CDR3 consists of 15 residues. CDR1 is LGHDT, CDR2 YNNKEL, per germline (reference sequence). V was pared by 0 bases and J by 13 bases, with 19 bases between. In nucleotides, the CDR3 is TGTGCCAGCAGCCAAGATGGCGGATTTCAAGAGACCCAGTTCTTC. Translated: CASSQDGGFQETQFF.

In its sample, this clonotype was seen a few times. V is TRBV7-3 and J is TRBJ2-1; tentative D call: TRBD1 (5 bases). Germline CDR1 is SGHTA and CDR2 is FQGTGA. Trimming stripped 5 bases from V and 9 bases from J, with 14 bases between. The CDR3 consists of 13 residues. CDR3 amino acids: CASSPTGPREQFF. The CDR3 DNA is TGTGCCAGCAGCCCCACAGGTCCCCGTGAGCAGTTCTTC.

This chain links TRBV27 with TRBJ2-6; maybe TRBD2 (6 bases). Trimming pared 3 bases from V and 0 bases from J, leaving 18 bases between. The CDR3 extends over 19 amino acids. CDR1 and CDR2 (germline): MNHEY, SMNVEV (reference sequence). The CDR3 sequence: CASSFRRTGVGSGANVLTF. The DNA of the CDR3 is TGTGCCAGCAGTTTCCGTAGAACGGGGGTAGGCTCTGGGGCCAACGTCCTGACTTTC.

The chain combines TRBV27 with TRBJ2-2; D not resolved. Trimming removed 4 bases at V and 6 bases at J, with 6 bases between. The length of the CDR3 is 12 residues. Germline CDR1 MNHEY, CDR2 SMNVEV (reference sequence). As DNA, the CDR3 is TGTGCCAGCAGTTCTCTCCCCGGGGAGCTGTTTTTT. Translating gives CASSSLPGELFF.

The chain links TRBV10-3 to TRBJ2-1; possible D gene TRBD1, 5 bases. Germline V gene data show CDR1 as ENHRY and CDR2 as SYGVKD. This CDR3 region has 15 residues. Trimming shortened V by 2 bases and J by 8 bases, and 16 bases separated the two germline ends. In DNA, the CDR3 is TGTGCCATCAGTGAGCGGGCGCCAGGGATGCATGAGCAGTTCTTC. Protein: CAISERAPGMHEQFF.

The V call is TRBV12-3 or TRBV12-4, the J call TRBJ2-5, with D possibly being TRBD2 (7 bases). This CDR3 is built from 13 residues. V shed 7 bases and J shed 9 bases, with 18 bases lying between them. The CDR3 is CASTEGVREAQYF. The DNA of the CDR3 is TGTGCCAGCACGGAGGGGGTTCGGGAGGCCCAGTACTTC.

In this sample, this clonotype turned up a few times. The gene calls are TRBV20-1 and TRBJ2-3; 16 nucleotides agree with TRBD2. The CDR3 consists of 17 residues. The ends lost 3 bases at V and 14 bases at J; junction bases unmatched: 17. The germline V gene has CDR1 DFQATT and CDR2 SNEGSKA (reference sequence). In DNA form, the CDR3 reads TGCAGTGCTAGTCAGGGACTAGCGGGAGGGCCTCACGGAGACGCGTATTTT. Residues: CSASQGLAGGPHGDAYF.

Concerning this clonotype: A much larger clone lies one base from this, so it may be a read error. This rearrangement joins TRBV29-1 to TRBJ2-5; no firm D call. This CDR3 has 12 amino acids. Per germline, CDR1 SQVTM and CDR2 ANQGSEA. For the CDR3, the DNA is TGCAGCGTTTACCTTCGCCAAGTGACCCAGTACTTC. It encodes CSVYLRQVTQYF.

V and J are TRBV5-1 and TRBJ2-3; unclear D gene. The CDR3 consists of 16 residues. V was clipped by 2 bases and J by 6 bases, with 19 bases between them. Looked up from germline, CDR1 is SGHRS and CDR2 is YFSETQ. The CDR3, as DNA: TGCGCCAGCAGCTTCAAGGACCCGGTTTTTTTGGATACGCAGTATTTT. Translated, it gives CASSFKDPVFLDTQYF. The entire variable domain, with the rest obtained from reference TRBV5-1 and TRBJ2-3, is as follows: KAGVTQTPRYLIKTRGQQVTLSCSPISGHRSVSWYQQTPGQGLQFLFEYFSETQRNKGNFPGRFSGRQFSNSRSEMNVSTLELGDSALYLCASSFKDPVFLDTQYFGPGTRLTVL.

CDR3 sequence: CASSSATDLYEQYF. CDR3 nucleotide sequence: TGTGCCAGCAGCTCTGCTACGGACCTCTACGAGCAGTACTTC. The chain combines TRBV6-5 with TRBJ2-7; D unclear. The V and J ends lost 6 bases and 3 bases respectively, with 15 bases between them. From germline, CDR1 is MNHEY and CDR2 SVGAGI. This CDR3 has 14 amino acids.

The chain recombines TRBV20-1 with TRBJ2-1; D might be TRBD2 (6 bases). This CDR3 comprises 15 residues. Germline V gene data show CDR1 as DFQATT and CDR2 as SNEGSKA (reference sequence). V dropped 4 bases and J dropped 0 bases, with 13 bases sitting between them. The CDR3 DNA follows: TGCAGTGCTAAGACTAGGTTGAGCTCCTACAATGAGCAGTTCTTC. Its protein product is CSAKTRLSSYNEQFF.

This clonotype was seen a few times. V and J are TRBV5-6 and TRBJ1-1; D unresolved. Looked up from germline, CDR1 is SGHDT and CDR2 is YYEEEE. Deletions cut 5 bases from V and 1 base from J, with 27 bases between. The CDR3 length is 19 residues. This chain's CDR3 is CASRPPLIRSRDENTEAFF. CDR3 DNA: TGTGCCAGCAGACCACCCTTGATAAGGTCTAGGGATGAGAACACTGAAGCTTTCTTT. The variable domain in full, completed from reference TRBV5-6 and TRBJ1-1, reads DAGVTQSPTHLIKTRGQQVTLRCSPKSGHDTVSWYQQALGQGPQFIFQYYEEEERQRGNFPDRFSGHQFPNYSSELNVNALLLGDSALYLCASRPPLIRSRDENTEAFFGQGTRLTVV.

V gene TRBV29-1 combines with J gene TRBJ2-1, with 11 bases that match TRBD2. CDR1 and CDR2 (germline): SQVTM, ANQGSEA. The junction had 9 bases not matched to a gene; V was cut back by 8 bases and J by 6 bases. This CDR3 region has 14 residues. The CDR3 region has the DNA TGCAGCCTCATTAGCGGGAGGGCCGGCAATGAGCAGTTCTTC. Its translation: CSLISGRAGNEQFF.

Note on this clonotype: One junction end does not reproduce the germline sequence, and a read error may be involved. The chain uses TRBV20-1 and TRBJ2-5, with TRBD2 identical over 12 bases. CDR3 length: 13 residues. CDR1 DFQATT and CDR2 SNEGSKA come from the germline V gene (reference sequence). CDR3 loop: CRASGRGQETQYF. The CDR3 coding sequence is TGCAGGGCTAGCGGGAGGGGCCAAGAGACCCAGTACTTC.

This chain links TRBV5-1 with TRBJ2-5; a weak D match, TRBD2 (6 bases). The DNA end is more similar to TRBJ2-7, so the J call may be wrong. This CDR3 comprises 14 residues. Germline V gene lookup returns CDR1 SGHRS and CDR2 YFSETQ. Written as DNA, the CDR3 is TGCGCCAGCAGCGCGCGGGACGGATTCTACGAGCAGTACTTC. It translates to CASSARDGFYEQYF.

The chain is built from TRBV7-9 and TRBJ1-4; tentatively, D is TRBD1 (5 bases). Germline CDR1 SEHNR, CDR2 FQNEAQ (reference sequence). The V and J ends lost 1 base and 10 bases respectively, with 13 bases between them. CDR3 size: 14 residues. The CDR3 DNA is TGTGCCAGCAGCTTAGAAAGTCGGGGCGGAAAACTGTTTTTT. This sequence encodes CASSLESRGGKLFF.

CDR3 residues: CAISAGITNTEAFF. The DNA for the CDR3 is TGTGCCATCAGTGCTGGCATTACGAACACTGAAGCTTTCTTT. The chain carries TRBV10-3 and TRBJ1-1; D is undetermined. The CDR3 consists of 14 residues. Trimming shortened V by 4 bases and J by 1 base, and 10 bases separated the two germline ends. Per the germline V gene, CDR1 is ENHRY and CDR2 is SYGVKD.

The rearrangement links TRBV2 to TRBJ1-4; tentative D call: TRBD1 (6 bases). CDR1 is SNHLY, CDR2 FYNNEI, per germline. Between the trimmed V and J ends, which lost 7 bases and 6 bases, there was a span of 15 bases. The CDR3 covers 14 residues. CDR3 in amino acids: CASKPDRNDEKLFF. Here the CDR3 DNA reads TGTGCCAGCAAGCCAGACAGGAATGATGAAAAACTGTTTTTT.

This chain joins TRBV5-1 and TRBJ1-1; D is uncertain. The CDR3 consists of 15 residues. Trimming removed 4 bases at V and 4 bases at J, with 17 bases between. The germline CDR1 and CDR2 sequences are SGHRS and YFSETQ. This CDR3 is CASSPYAAGPTEAFF. In DNA form, the CDR3 reads TGCGCCAGCAGCCCGTACGCAGCAGGTCCCACTGAAGCTTTCTTT.

The rearrangement uses TRBV29-1 and TRBJ2-1; 11 bases are a match to TRBD2. Gene TRBJ2-7 matches the end of the DNA better, so the J call may be wrong. The CDR3 is 18 residues long. The germline CDR1 and CDR2 sequences are SQVTM and ANQGSEA. The CDR3 DNA reads TGCAGCGTTGAAGATGTGGTAGCGGGAGGGTTTCGTTACAATGAGCAGTACTTC. This encodes CSVEDVVAGGFRYNEQYF.

The genes are TRBV7-8 and TRBJ2-3, with D possibly TRBD2 on 7 matching bases. CDR1 SGHVS and CDR2 FQNEAQ come from the germline V gene. The CDR3 loop spans 13 amino acids. Trimming left V 5 bases short and J 6 bases short, with 12 bases between. The CDR3 sequence: CASSPEGGDTQYF. The CDR3 region has the DNA TGTGCCAGCAGCCCCGAGGGGGGGGATACGCAGTATTTT.

This clonotype appeared a single time. The chain joins TRBV20-1 to TRBJ2-1; TRBD2 matches 11 bases. Gene TRBJ2-7 matches the end of the DNA better, so the J call may be wrong. Germline CDR1 DFQATT, CDR2 SNEGSKA (reference sequence). The length of the CDR3 is 17 residues. CDR3 DNA: TGCAGTGCTCCGGGACTAGCGGCTAGGGGGGGATACAATGAGCAGTACTTC. Its protein is CSAPGLAARGGYNEQYF.

This clonotype was seen more than once but under ten times. The V gene is TRBV12-3 or TRBV12-4, the J gene TRBJ1-6; D is undetermined. The CDR3 covers 14 residues. V lost 4 bases, J lost 6 bases, and 10 bases lay in between. The DNA of the CDR3 is TGTGCCAGCAGTTCAACTCTCGGTAATTCACCCCTCCACTTT. Its translation is CASSSTLGNSPLHF.

This CDR3 reads CSVERGPQSTDTQYF. CDR3 coding DNA: TGCAGCGTTGAAAGGGGCCCCCAGAGCACAGATACGCAGTATTTT. The gene calls are TRBV29-1 and TRBJ2-3, with TRBD1 as a possible D gene (5 bases). The germline V gene encodes CDR1 SQVTM and CDR2 ANQGSEA. The CDR3 contains 15 residues. Trimming took off 2 bases at V and 0 bases at J, with 12 bases between the two ends.

Only a few counts were recorded for this clonotype. The chain links TRBV28 to TRBJ2-5; D gene unclear. Trimming took off 3 bases at V and 1 base at J, with 12 bases between the two ends. The germline gives CDR1 MDHEN, CDR2 SYDVKM. The CDR3 is 15 residues long. The DNA of the CDR3 is TGTGCCAGCAGTTTTTTGTGGCAGATCCAAGAGACCCAGTACTTC. It is translated as CASSFLWQIQETQYF.

The chain uses TRBV6-2 or TRBV6-3 and TRBJ2-1; a possible D gene is TRBD1 (5 bases). The V gene lost 8 bases and the J gene lost 5 bases, with 13 bases spanning the gap. The germline CDR1 and CDR2 sequences are MNHEY and SVGEGT. This CDR3 is built from 13 residues. The CDR3 nucleotides read TGTGCCAGCGCTGACAGATTAGACAATGAGCAGTTCTTC. It is translated as CASADRLDNEQFF.

The gene calls are TRBV20-1 and TRBJ2-1; D could derive from TRBD1 or TRBD2 (5 bases each). This CDR3 spans 15 amino acids. V shed 5 bases and J shed 5 bases, with 19 bases lying between them. Per the germline V gene, CDR1 is DFQATT and CDR2 is SNEGSKA (reference sequence). The chain's CDR3 is CSAPPGPPLHNEQFF. The CDR3 DNA follows: TGCAGTGCTCCCCCGGGACCACCGTTACACAATGAGCAGTTCTTC.